Shown below are 29 T cell receptor beta chains from a single sample sequenced in a study of CD8+ T cells in alopecia areata. Cells pooled from cutaneous lymph nodes were sorted on CD4, CD8alpha, NKG2D, NKG2ACE and other markers. cDNA serving as the sequencing template came from extracted, reverse transcribed RNA. Clones were read by immunoSEQ multiplex PCR, and TCRdb kept only the in-frame ones, dropping some. This sample shows around 300,000 clones and no singletons; 1.2% rests with the ten largest. Source material: CD4+ T cells sorted from a lymph node. The source is a C3H/HeJ mouse with alopecia areata. For this strain, the MHC haplotype corresponds to H2-k.

Concerning this clone itself: The gene symbols are mouse symbols. The CDR3 is cut off 4 residues early in the read; its end comes from the germline J gene. The chain links TRBV13-1 to TRBJ2-3, with 14 positions matching TRBD2. The CDR3 totals 15 residues. The junction had 2 bases not matched to a gene; V was cut back by 4 bases and J by 4 bases. Germline V lookup: CDR1 NSHNY, CDR2 SYGAGN. CDR3 sequence reads: CASSKGLGGPETLYF. The sequenced CDR3 bases are TGTGCCAGCAGTAAGGGACTGGGGGGGCCAGAA.

This clone has more than one count but fewer than ten. Gene names denote mouse genes. The read finishes 4 residues shy of the CDR3 end, and the germline J gene is used to complete it. The identical CDR3 is also encoded by other nucleotide sequences in the sample. V and J are TRBV13-3 and TRBJ2-3; 8 nucleotides line up with TRBD2. CDR1 NNHDY and CDR2 SYVADS come from the germline V gene. CDR3 length: 16 amino acids. The V and J ends lost 0 bases and 2 bases, in that order; junction bases with no gene match: 5. CDR3 bases read: TGTGCCAGCAGTGATGCTCGGGGGGGCGATGCAGAA. Protein product: CASSDARGGDAE. The CDR3, in full, reads CASSDARGGDAETLYF.

For this clone: Gene names are mouse gene names. The read terminates 4 residues before the CDR3 end, so the remaining end is supplied by the germline J gene. The gene calls are TRBV24 and TRBJ2-5; 11 bases agree with TRBD2. Germline CDR1 and CDR2: KGHTA and FRNEEI. Unmatched junction bases numbered 3, after V lost 7 bases and J lost 0 bases. The CDR3 spans 15 residues. The chain's CDR3 is CASTGTGGNQDTQYF. The covered CDR3 bases are TGTGCCAGCACCGGGACTGGGGGTAACCAAGAC.

There are a few counts of this clone. All gene names here are mouse names. The read stops 4 residues short of the end of the CDR3; the missing end is completed from the germline J gene. Other DNA sequences in this specimen translate into the identical CDR3. The chain carries TRBV31 and TRBJ2-1; D might be TRBD2 (5 bases). The germline V gene has CDR1 GKSSPN and CDR2 SITVG. The CDR3 length is 13 residues. V shed 0 bases and J shed 3 bases, with 6 bases lying between them. The part of the CDR3 DNA that was read is TGTGCCTGGAGTCTTGGGGTCTATGCT. Translating gives CAWSLGVYA. The CDR3 in full is CAWSLGVYAEQFF.

This clone was seen only a few times. Gene names are the mouse ones. The read ends 4 residues early relative to the CDR3; the germline J gene fills the gap. This chain links TRBV13-2 with TRBJ2-7, with D possibly TRBD1 on 5 matching bases. Germline V lookup: CDR1 NNHNN, CDR2 SYGAGS (reference sequence). V was clipped by 2 bases and J by 3 bases, with 9 bases between them. The CDR3 runs 13 residues. The CDR3 bases that were read are TGTGCCAGCGGTGACGTCAGGGTCTAT. Amino acids: CASGDVRVY. The entire CDR3 protein is CASGDVRVYEQYF.

A few counts support this clone. These gene names are mouse names. The DNA ends 4 residues before the CDR3 does, and the rest of the CDR3 is filled in from the germline J gene. This sample also contains other DNA sequences that code for the same CDR3. The rearrangement uses TRBV5 and TRBJ2-1; 10 nucleotides align to TRBD2. V was clipped by 0 bases and J by 4 bases; unmatched bases: 0. Germline CDR1 and CDR2: LGHNA and YNLKQL (reference sequence). CDR3 length equals 15 residues. The covered CDR3 bases are TGTGCCAGCAGCCAAGAGGGACTGGGGTATGCT. Translated, it gives CASSQEGLGYA. The entire CDR3 protein is CASSQEGLGYAEQFF.

With respect to this clone: Gene names and germline refer to mouse. The read gets to within 4 residues of the CDR3 end, and the germline J gene fills in the rest. This rearrangement joins TRBV13-2 to TRBJ2-1, with TRBD2 matching over 11 bases. Trimming removed 1 base from V and 3 bases from J; junction bases left unmatched: 3. CDR3 size: 16 residues. Germline V gives CDR1 NNHNN, CDR2 SYGAGS (reference sequence). The DNA read from the CDR3 is TGTGCCAGCGGTGATCAACTGGGGGGGCTCTATGCT. It is translated as CASGDQLGGLYA. The CDR3 in its entirety is CASGDQLGGLYAEQFF.

This clone was picked up a small number of times. Gene names refer to mouse genes. The CDR3 goes on 3 residues after the read ends, and that part is filled in from the germline J gene. V gene TRBV13-1 combines with J gene TRBJ1-6; 7 bases are shared with TRBD1. TRBJ1-6 is marked as an open reading frame, function uncertain. With 5 bases clipped from V and 4 bases from J, the junction kept 3 bases outside the gene matches. CDR3 length: 14 amino acids. Germline V gene lookup returns CDR1 NSHNY and CDR2 SYGAGN. CDR3 amino acids: CASRRDRYNSPLYF. CDR3 DNA, as far as it was read: TGTGCCAGCAGAAGGGACAGATATAATTCGCCC.

Regarding this clone: Gene names refer to mouse genes. The read ends 4 residues early relative to the CDR3; the germline J gene fills the gap. The rearrangement links TRBV13-3 to TRBJ2-5; D not resolved. CDR3 size: 13 residues. The V gene lost 5 bases and the J gene lost 1 base, with 8 bases spanning the gap. Per germline, CDR1 NNHDY and CDR2 SYVADS. CDR3 bases read: TGTGCCAGCAGCAAACAAGACCAAGAC. This encodes CASSKQDQD. The CDR3 reads in full as CASSKQDQDTQYF. The whole variable domain, filled in from reference TRBV13-3 and TRBJ2-5, reads EAAVTQSPRSKVAVTGGKVTLSCHQTNNHDYMYWYRQDTGHGLRLIHYSYVADSTEKGDIPDGYKASRPSQENFSLILELASLSQTAVYFCASSKQDQDTQYFGPGTRLLVL.

This clone was detected only a few times. These gene names are mouse names. The CDR3 end is not reached by the read, which stops 4 residues before it; the germline J gene fills it in. This chain uses TRBV19 with TRBJ2-2; perhaps TRBD2 as D (5 bases). CDR1 is FNHDT and CDR2 is SITEND in the germline V gene (reference sequence). V lost 6 bases and J lost 4, with 10 bases in between. This CDR3 has 13 residues. Here the CDR3 reads CASMGMGTGQLYF. The sequenced part of the CDR3 DNA is TGTGCCAGCATGGGGATGGGCACCGGG.

About this clone itself: Germline and genes here are mouse. The read comes to an end 4 residues before the CDR3 does, leaving the germline J gene to fill in the end. The rearrangement links TRBV13-1 to TRBJ2-2; 8 bases are shared with TRBD1. The CDR3 is 14 residues long. With V trimmed by 2 bases and J by 4 bases, 1 base remained unmatched. Germline assignment: CDR1 NSHNY and CDR2 SYGAGN. Here the CDR3 reads CASSEDRGTGQLYF. Partial CDR3 DNA: TGTGCCAGCAGTGAAGACAGGGGCACCGGG.

This clone has a handful of counts. Each gene name is a mouse one. From the germline J gene comes the end of the CDR3, since the read stops 4 residues before it. The chain uses TRBV19 and TRBJ2-7; possible D gene TRBD1, 5 bases. This CDR3 is built from 14 residues. Germline loops: CDR1 FNHDT, CDR2 SITEND (reference sequence). The CDR3 sequence: CASSNPRDRYEQYF. CDR3 DNA, as far as it was read: TGTGCCAGCAGTAACCCCCGAGACAGATAT.

For this clone: All gene names here are mouse names. The missing CDR3 end, 3 residues past where the read stops, is filled in from the germline J gene. This chain uses TRBV1 with TRBJ1-6, with 8 bases identical to TRBD1. TRBJ1-6 carries the ORF label, with uncertain function. Losses at the gene ends were 5 bases for V and 0 bases for J; bases not matched to a gene: 3. CDR3 length: 16 residues. The germline CDR1 and CDR2 sequences are NSQYPW and LRSPGD (reference sequence). The CDR3 reads CTCSRQGSSYNSPLYF. The sequenced part of the CDR3 DNA is TGCACCTGCAGTCGACAGGGGTCTTCCTATAATTCGCCC.

Comment on this clone: Mouse germline and gene names are used. Read sequence stops 3 residues before the CDR3 end, and the germline J gene provides the missing end. The chain uses TRBV5 and TRBJ1-6; weak D call: TRBD1 (6 bases). TRBJ1-6 is marked as an open reading frame, function uncertain. Trimming stripped 1 base from V and 7 bases from J, with 8 bases between. Germline V gene data show CDR1 as LGHNA and CDR2 as YNLKQL (reference sequence). This CDR3 contains 14 residues. Here the CDR3 reads CASSQGDKNSPLYF. Partial CDR3 DNA: TGTGCCAGCAGCCAAGGGGACAAGAATTCGCCC.

This clone was counted between two and nine times. These gene names are mouse names. The CDR3 end falls 4 residues outside the read, so it is completed with the germline J gene. The identical CDR3 is also encoded by other nucleotide sequences in the sample. The chain carries TRBV1 and TRBJ2-7; 10 bases align to TRBD1. The V gene's germline CDR1 is NSQYPW and CDR2 LRSPGD (reference sequence). The CDR3 spans 14 residues. The sequenced part of the CDR3 DNA is TGCACCTGCAGTGCCCGGGACAGGGGTTAT. Amino acid sequence: CTCSARDRGY. Given in full, the CDR3 is CTCSARDRGYEQYF. Using reference TRBV1 and TRBJ2-7 for the parts outside the CDR3, the full variable domain is VTLLEQNPRWRLVPRGQAVNLRCILKNSQYPWMSWYQQDLQKQLQWLFTLRSPGDKEVKSLPGADYLATRVTDTELRLQVANMSQGRTLYCTCSARDRGYEQYFGPGTRLTVL.

This clone has more than one count but fewer than ten. The gene names here belong to mouse. The read ends 4 residues shy of where the CDR3 ends; the end is completed using the germline J gene. The same CDR3 can be traced to other DNA sequences in this sample. The chain employs TRBV5 and TRBJ1-2; possible D gene TRBD1, 5 bases. The ends were cut back, 0 bases at V and 2 bases at J, with 7 bases in the middle. The CDR3 has 14 amino acids. CDR1 and CDR2 from the germline V gene are LGHNA and YNLKQL (reference sequence). The CDR3 loop reads CASSQDPGNSDYTF. The part of the CDR3 DNA that was read is TGTGCCAGCAGCCAAGACCCAGGGAACTCC.

This clone was counted only a few times. This may be a read error, as it is one base from a much larger clone. Gene labels here are mouse ones. The read is 4 residues too short to cover the CDR3 end, so that end is filled in from the germline J gene. The chain couples TRBV22 to TRBJ2-7; the table assigns TRBD2, which was not confirmed against the DNA. TRBV22 is noted as a pseudogene. The CDR3 runs 10 residues. CDR3 bases read: TGTGCCAGCAGTCCTTAT. Translation gives CASSPY. From start to end, the CDR3 is CASSPYEQYF.

In its sample, this clone was seen a few times. The genes and germline here are from mouse. The observed sequence ends 4 residues before the CDR3 terminus, with the missing tail filled in from the germline J gene. The J gene is TRBJ2-1, the V gene TRBV31; either TRBD1 or TRBD2 may supply D (5 bases each). The CDR3 length is 14 residues. Germline lookup yields CDR1 GKSSPN and CDR2 SITVG. V was pared by 0 bases and J by 4 bases, with 10 bases between. The sequenced CDR3 bases are TGTGCCTGGAGTCTGGGGGTGGGATATGCT. Encoded protein: CAWSLGVGYA. The entire CDR3 sequence reads CAWSLGVGYAEQFF.

This clone was observed a handful of times. Gene labels here are mouse ones. Read data end 4 residues before the CDR3 end; the end is taken from the germline J gene. V and J are TRBV5 and TRBJ2-3, with 9 nucleotides matching TRBD2. The V gene's germline CDR1 is LGHNA and CDR2 YNLKQL (reference sequence). CDR3 size: 14 residues. The CDR3 loop is CASSQPWGGETLYF. CDR3 bases read: TGTGCCAGCAGCCAACCCTGGGGGGGAGAA.

Only a few counts were recorded for this clone. Any gene name here is a mouse gene name. The read ends 4 residues early relative to the CDR3; the germline J gene fills the gap. This rearrangement joins TRBV14 to TRBJ2-4, with TRBD1 matching over 7 bases. With V trimmed by 5 bases and J by 2 bases, 5 bases remained unmatched. The CDR3 sequence is 14 residues long. Germline assignment: CDR1 SGHDT and CDR2 FRDEAV. CDR3 DNA, as far as it was read: TGTGCCAGCAGCGTTACAGGGGCTCAAAAC. Its translation is CASSVTGAQN. The whole CDR3 reads CASSVTGAQNTLYF.

Concerning this clone itself: All gene names here are mouse names. Sequencing ends 4 residues short of the CDR3 end; the germline J gene provides the rest. The chain uses TRBV31 and TRBJ2-7; 8 nucleotides match TRBD1. CDR1 and CDR2 from the germline V gene are GKSSPN and SITVG. V was pared by 1 base and J by 0 bases, with 2 bases of the junction left unmatched. The CDR3 covers 14 residues. CDR3 DNA (partial): TGTGCCTGGAGTCCGGGACAGGACTCCTAT. It is translated as CAWSPGQDSY. The CDR3 in its entirety is CAWSPGQDSYEQYF. Variable domain in full (rest from reference TRBV31 and TRBJ2-7): AQTIHQWPVAEIKAVGSPLSLGCTIKGKSSPNLYWYWQATGGTLQQLFYSITVGQVESVVQLNLSASRPKDDQFILSTEKLLLSHSGFYLCAWSPGQDSYEQYFGPGTRLTVL.

This clone was observed a few times. The germline and genes are mouse ones. The DNA ends 4 residues before the CDR3 does, and the rest of the CDR3 is filled in from the germline J gene. The rearrangement links TRBV13-2 to TRBJ2-2; tentative D call: TRBD1 (7 bases). CDR3 size: 14 residues. Germline CDR1 reads NNHNN; CDR2 reads SYGAGS (reference sequence). Trimming stripped 2 bases from V and 4 bases from J, with 9 bases between. CDR3 amino acids: CASGERGLTGQLYF. The sequenced CDR3 bases are TGTGCCAGCGGTGAGAGGGGGCTCACCGGG.

This clone was counted only a few times. These gene names are mouse names. The DNA ends 4 residues before the CDR3 does, and the rest of the CDR3 is filled in from the germline J gene. This sequence joins TRBV13-1 and TRBJ2-1; D may be TRBD2 (5 bases). Deletions cut 0 bases from V and 4 bases from J, with 8 bases between. The germline V gene has CDR1 NSHNY and CDR2 SYGAGN. The CDR3 has 14 residues. CDR3 residues: CASSDAGPYAEQFF. The CDR3 bases that were read are TGTGCCAGCAGTGATGCTGGGCCTTATGCT.

A word on this clone: The gene symbols are mouse symbols. The read terminates 4 residues before the CDR3 end, so the remaining end is supplied by the germline J gene. The V gene is TRBV5, the J gene TRBJ2-3, with 12 bases matching TRBD1. The germline V gene encodes CDR1 LGHNA and CDR2 YNLKQL (reference sequence). The CDR3 has 18 residues. V gave up 4 bases and J gave up 0 bases; unmatched junction bases: 8. Incomplete CDR3 DNA: TGTGCCAGCAGCCCATCCCCGGGACAGGGGGCTAGTGCAGAA. Translated, it gives CASSPSPGQGASAE. The CDR3 in full is CASSPSPGQGASAETLYF.

As to this clone: The gene names here belong to mouse. From the germline J gene comes the end of the CDR3, since the read stops 4 residues before it. In the same sample, other DNA sequences code for this CDR3. This chain joins TRBV1 and TRBJ1-2; D may be TRBD1 (5 bases). V lost 0 bases, J lost 2 bases, and 7 bases lay in between. Germline V lookup: CDR1 NSQYPW, CDR2 LRSPGD (reference sequence). The CDR3 spans 14 residues. This CDR3 reads CTCSADGGNSDYTF. The sequenced part of the CDR3 DNA is TGCACCTGCAGTGCAGATGGGGGGAACTCC.

Of note for this clone: Each gene name is a mouse one. The CDR3 end falls 4 residues outside the read, so it is completed with the germline J gene. The J gene is TRBJ2-7, the V gene TRBV14; 12 bases align to TRBD2. Germline lookup yields CDR1 SGHDT and CDR2 FRDEAV. The CDR3 has 15 residues. CDR3 DNA, as far as it was read: TGTGCCAGCAGTTTAGACGGGACTGGGGGGTAT. It is translated as CASSLDGTGGY. The whole CDR3 is CASSLDGTGGYEQYF.

This clone has only a few counts. Here the gene names and germline are mouse. The read terminates 4 residues ahead of where the CDR3 ends, so the germline J gene completes it. The sample carries other DNA sequences with the same CDR3. The rearrangement links TRBV13-2 to TRBJ2-1; unclear D gene. Looked up from germline, CDR1 is NNHNN and CDR2 is SYGAGS (reference sequence). V lost 5 bases and J lost 5, with 8 bases in between. The CDR3 has 12 residues. The CDR3 loop reads CASGDRDAEQFF. The CDR3 DNA, read in part, is TGTGCCAGCGGGGATAGGGATGCT.

On this clone itself: The gene names given are mouse names. Read sequence stops 4 residues before the CDR3 end, and the germline J gene provides the missing end. This chain joins TRBV3 and TRBJ2-5; D gene ambiguous. Germline CDR1 is SNHLY and CDR2 is FYNGKV (reference sequence). The CDR3 spans 14 residues. Trimming pared 5 bases from V and 0 bases from J, leaving 9 bases between. The CDR3 DNA, read in part, is TGTGCCAGCAGCCACGACATTAACCAAGAC. Its translation is CASSHDINQD. The full CDR3 protein reads CASSHDINQDTQYF. The variable domain in full, completed from reference TRBV3 and TRBJ2-5, reads GPKVLQIPSHQIIDMGQMVTLNCDPVSNHLYFYWYKQILGQQMEFLVNFYNGKVMEKSKLFKDQFSVERPDGSYFTLKIQPTALEDSAVYFCASSHDINQDTQYFGPGTRLLVL.

The sample holds a few counts of this clone. Any gene name here is a mouse gene name. The read ends 4 residues early relative to the CDR3; the germline J gene fills the gap. This specimen includes other DNA sequences encoding the same CDR3. The chain couples TRBV5 to TRBJ2-3, with D tentatively TRBD2 (7 bases). The CDR3 runs 15 residues. Trimming took off 0 bases at V and 3 bases at J, with 10 bases between the two ends. CDR1 LGHNA and CDR2 YNLKQL come from the germline V gene (reference sequence). The sequenced part of the CDR3 DNA is TGTGCCAGCAGCCAAGAGGGGGGCAGAGCAGAA. It specifies CASSQEGGRAE. The full CDR3 protein reads CASSQEGGRAETLYF.